Below are 26 T cell receptor beta chains sequenced from a single sample in a study of T cells in Graves' hyperthyroidism and ophthalmopathy. Template material for amplifying TCR beta CDR3 regions consisted of RNA transcripts. RT-PCR in the first round (using the HTBI primer set) targeted the TCR CDR3. From the multiplex PCR reads, TCRdb called clonotypes with MiXCR, one entry per CDR3 protein. This sample has about 200,000 distinct CDR3 sequences, with approximately 20% found just once. Sequencing used blood. These receptors all stem from a man in his forties with Graves' hyperthyroidism.

This clonotype has more than one count but fewer than ten. This chain uses TRBV6-5 with TRBJ1-1; D ambiguous. The germline V gene has CDR1 MNHEY and CDR2 SVGAGI. The CDR3 sequence is 14 residues long. V was trimmed by 2 bases and J by 6 bases, leaving 13 bases between them. Here the CDR3 reads CASSYGMSTAEAFF. CDR3 sequence (DNA): TGTGCCAGCAGTTACGGTATGTCCACCGCTGAAGCTTTCTTT.

This clonotype was detected many times. The V call is TRBV13, the J call TRBJ2-5; 14 positions match TRBD2. Trimming at V came to 5 bases and at J to 4 bases, leaving 6 bases not matched to a gene. CDR3 size: 16 residues. Germline CDR1 reads PRHDT; CDR2 reads FYEKMQ (reference sequence). In DNA form, the CDR3 reads TGTGCCAGCAGCACCCGACTAGCGGGGGGGGGAGAGACCCAGTACTTC. Translated, it gives CASSTRLAGGGETQYF.

At least ten counts were recorded for this clonotype. The chain is built from TRBV9 and TRBJ2-3; TRBD2 matches 13 bases. V lost 4 bases, J lost 6 bases, and 11 bases stayed unmatched. The germline CDR1 and CDR2 sequences are SGDLS and YYNGEE. This CDR3 comprises 17 residues. This chain's CDR3 is CASSTPGTSGDYDTQYF. CDR3 DNA sequence: TGTGCCAGCAGCACTCCCGGGACTAGCGGGGATTATGATACGCAGTATTTT.

This clonotype was picked up many times. The genes are TRBV7-2 and TRBJ1-1; D is undetermined. Trimming left V 2 bases short and J 2 bases short, with 6 bases between. CDR3 length: 13 residues. Germline V gene data show CDR1 as SGHTA and CDR2 as FQGNSA. CDR3 DNA sequence: TGTGCCAGCAGCTTATACGGAAACACTGAAGCTTTCTTT. Protein product: CASSLYGNTEAFF.

The chain uses TRBV18 and TRBJ1-1; D is perhaps TRBD1 (6 bases). CDR1 KGHSH and CDR2 LQKENI come from the germline V gene. Trimming shortened V by 3 bases and J by 6 bases, and 8 bases separated the two germline ends. The CDR3 is made up of 12 amino acids. The chain's CDR3 is CASSPEGAEAFF. In DNA form, the CDR3 reads TGTGCCAGCTCACCGGAGGGGGCTGAAGCTTTCTTT. Variable domain in full (rest from reference TRBV18 and TRBJ1-1): NAGVMQNPRHLVRRRGQEARLRCSPMKGHSHVYWYRQLPEEGLKFMVYLQKENIIDESGMPKERFSAEFPKEGPSILRIQQVVRGDSAAYFCASSPEGAEAFFGQGTRLTVV.

The table lists this clonotype with many counts. The chain recombines TRBV6-5 with TRBJ2-1, with 8 bases that match TRBD2. CDR3 length equals 16 residues. Germline V gives CDR1 MNHEY, CDR2 SVGAGI. V was clipped by 0 bases and J by 8 bases; unmatched bases: 9. The CDR3 DNA is TGTGCCAGCAGTTACTCGAGACGGGGGGGGAGCTATGAGCAGTTCTTC. Translating it yields CASSYSRRGGSYEQFF.

This clonotype was seen many times. The V gene is TRBV20-1, the J gene TRBJ1-2, with TRBD1 as a possible D gene (6 bases). This CDR3 has 16 residues. Trimming shortened V by 0 bases and J by 2 bases, and 16 bases separated the two germline ends. Germline V gene data show CDR1 as DFQATT and CDR2 as SNEGSKA (reference sequence). CDR3 sequence reads: CSARDQRQGSNYGYTF. CDR3 bases: TGCAGTGCTAGAGATCAAAGGCAGGGGTCCAACTATGGCTACACCTTC.

This clonotype was counted ten times or more. V usage is TRBV5-4 and J usage is TRBJ2-3; 7 positions match TRBD2. The CDR3 has 16 residues. V lost 4 bases, J lost 4 bases, and 12 bases stayed unmatched. Germline lookup yields CDR1 SGHNT and CDR2 YYREEE (reference sequence). Written as DNA, the CDR3 is TGTGCCAGCAGCATCCCAGCGGGGACCCCAGCAGATACGCAGTATTTT. As protein: CASSIPAGTPADTQYF.

This clonotype was observed many times. The genes are TRBV7-2 and TRBJ1-6, with unresolved D. V gave up 3 bases and J gave up 7 bases, with 13 bases separating them. The CDR3 runs 15 residues. Per the germline V gene, CDR1 is SGHTA and CDR2 is FQGNSA. The CDR3 region is CASSFYSSLNSPLHF. As DNA, the CDR3 is TGTGCCAGCAGCTTTTACAGCTCGTTAAATTCACCCCTCCACTTT.

This clonotype was picked up a small number of times. The DNA of the CDR3 is TGTGCCAGCAGTTTAAAACCCCCTACAGGGACGGGGCAGCCCCAGCATTTT. This translates into CASSLKPPTGTGQPQHF. This chain connects TRBV27 to TRBJ1-5, with D perhaps matching TRBD1 (6 bases). Germline V CDR1 and CDR2: MNHEY, SMNVEV (reference sequence). The CDR3 covers 17 residues. V shed 2 bases and J shed 7 bases, with 21 bases lying between them.

This clonotype was counted at least ten times. V and J are TRBV3-1 and TRBJ2-2; 7 nucleotides align to TRBD1. Per germline, CDR1 LGHDT and CDR2 YNNKEL (reference sequence). Trimming removed 4 bases from V and 6 bases from J; junction bases left unmatched: 5. The CDR3 has 14 residues. The CDR3 DNA sequence: TGTGCCAGCAGCCTGACAGGGTTGGCCGGGGAGCTGTTTTTT. Its protein is CASSLTGLAGELFF.

This rearrangement joins TRBV2 to TRBJ2-1, with 7 positions matching TRBD2. Germline loops: CDR1 SNHLY, CDR2 FYNNEI. V was pared by 5 bases and J by 0 bases, with 7 bases of the junction left unmatched. The length of the CDR3 is 16 residues. The CDR3 sequence: CASSSTSVSSYNEQFF. CDR3 bases: TGTGCCAGCAGTTCCACTAGCGTCAGCTCCTACAATGAGCAGTTCTTC.

This clonotype was counted ten times or more. The V gene is TRBV5-1, the J gene TRBJ2-2; D is undetermined. This CDR3 comprises 15 residues. Trimming removed 0 bases at V and 1 base at J, with 7 bases between. CDR1 and CDR2 (germline): SGHRS, YFSETQ. The CDR3 coding sequence is TGCGCCAGCAGCTTGGAACAGATGAACACCGGGGAGCTGTTTTTT. Protein sequence: CASSLEQMNTGELFF. The variable domain in full, with the rest retrieved from reference TRBV5-1 and TRBJ2-2, is KAGVTQTPRYLIKTRGQQVTLSCSPISGHRSVSWYQQTPGQGLQFLFEYFSETQRNKGNFPGRFSGRQFSNSRSEMNVSTLELGDSALYLCASSLEQMNTGELFFGEGSRLTVL.

This clonotype was detected ten times or more. The chain joins TRBV20-1 to TRBJ1-1; D is unclear. Germline V gene sequence: CDR1 DFQATT, CDR2 SNEGSKA (reference sequence). CDR3 size: 13 residues. V lost 5 bases and J 8 bases, leaving 18 bases between the germline ends. In DNA, the CDR3 is TGCAGTGCTGAAAATTCCGGGAAGATGGAAGCTTTCTTT. It codes for CSAENSGKMEAFF.

This clonotype showed up many times. The rearrangement uses TRBV6-2 or TRBV6-3 and TRBJ1-1; D perhaps matches TRBD1 (5 bases). The germline V gene has CDR1 MNHEY and CDR2 SVGEGT. The V end was cut by 0 bases, the J end by 0 bases, with 8 bases between. The CDR3 covers 15 residues. CDR3 DNA sequence: TGTGCCAGCAGTTACTCGACAGTTATGAACACTGAAGCTTTCTTT. Protein: CASSYSTVMNTEAFF.

This clonotype occurred once. The chain links TRBV20-1 to TRBJ1-4; TRBD1 aligns across 7 bases. The CDR3 spans 11 residues. Germline CDR1 DFQATT, CDR2 SNEGSKA (reference sequence). Unmatched junction bases numbered 7, after V lost 5 bases and J lost 13 bases. The CDR3 reads CSAHQGGSLFF. The DNA for the CDR3 is TGCAGTGCTCATCAGGGGGGCTCACTGTTTTTT.

Note on this clonotype: A read error may explain this, as a much larger clone is one base away. This rearrangement joins TRBV7-2 to TRBJ1-2; perhaps TRBD1 as D (5 bases). The CDR3 covers 12 residues. Per germline, CDR1 SGHTA and CDR2 FQGNSA. The CDR3, as DNA: TGTGCCGGCAGCTGGGCGGGACCAGGCTACACCTTC. Its translation: CAGSWAGPGYTF. Full variable domain (rest looked up from reference TRBV7-2 and TRBJ1-2): GAGVSQSPSNKVTEKGKDVELRCDPISGHTALYWYRQSLGQGLEFLIYFQGNSAPDKSGLPSDRFSAERTGGSVSTLTIQRTQQEDSAVYLCAGSWAGPGYTFGSGTRLTVV.

This clonotype has just a few counts. The rearrangement uses TRBV5-5 and TRBJ2-2; the D is unclear. CDR1 and CDR2 (germline): SGHKS, YYEKEE (reference sequence). The CDR3 contains 14 residues. V lost 0 bases and J 6 bases, leaving 9 bases between the germline ends. The CDR3: CASSLGPFAGELFF. In nucleotides, the CDR3 is TGTGCCAGCAGCTTGGGACCTTTTGCCGGGGAGCTGTTTTTT. The whole variable domain, remainder taken from reference TRBV5-5 and TRBJ2-2, is DAGVTQSPTHLIKTRGQQVTLRCSPISGHKSVSWYQQVLGQGPQFIFQYYEKEERGRGNFPDRFSARQFPNYSSELNVNALLLGDSALYLCASSLGPFAGELFFGEGSRLTVL.

Comment on this clonotype: A read error may account for a junction end that differs from germline. The rearrangement links TRBV7-7 to TRBJ2-2, with D tentatively TRBD1 or TRBD2 (5 bases each). The CDR3 runs 14 residues. The V gene's germline CDR1 is SSHAT and CDR2 FNYEAQ (reference sequence). The CDR3 is CASSPRDGTGELFF. In DNA form, the CDR3 reads TGTGCTAGCAGCCCACGGGACGGGACCGGGGAGCTGTTTTTT. The full variable domain, in which reference TRBV7-7 and TRBJ2-2 provide the parts outside the CDR3, is GAGVSQSPRYKVTKRGQDVTLRCDPISSHATLYWYQQALGQGPEFLTYFNYEAQPDKSGLPSDRFSAERPEGSISTLTIQRTEQRDSAMYRCASSPRDGTGELFFGEGSRLTVL.

This chain uses TRBV5-6 with TRBJ1-3; 7 bases are a match to TRBD1. Germline V gives CDR1 SGHDT, CDR2 YYEEEE. The CDR3 spans 18 residues. V shed 1 base, J shed 3 bases, and the junction held 13 bases outside the gene matches. The CDR3 here is CASSLRGYEGAFGNTIYF. Written as DNA, the CDR3 is TGTGCCAGCAGCTTGAGGGGATACGAGGGGGCATTTGGAAACACCATATATTTT.

This clonotype was found a few times. The chain joins TRBV4-1 to TRBJ1-5, with unresolved D. The germline CDR1 and CDR2 sequences are MGHRA and YSYEKL. V gave up 4 bases and J gave up 2 bases, with 12 bases separating them. This CDR3 comprises 15 residues. CDR3 nucleotides: TGCGCCAGCAGCCTCCTAGAGTGGGGCAATCAGCCCCAGCATTTT. This encodes CASSLLEWGNQPQHF.

This clonotype was seen a handful of times. V is TRBV30 and J is TRBJ2-7, with D possibly matching TRBD2 (6 bases). Per the germline V gene, CDR1 is GTSNPN and CDR2 is SVGIG (reference sequence). Trimming shortened V by 8 bases and J by 7 bases, and 15 bases separated the two germline ends. This CDR3 comprises 11 residues. The CDR3 sequence is CAQSPAGEQYF. For the CDR3, the DNA is TGTGCCCAAAGCCCGGCGGGAGAGCAGTACTTC.

The rearrangement links TRBV19 to TRBJ2-1, with 8 bases aligning to TRBD2. The CDR3 has 15 amino acids. J gave up 5 bases and V 5 bases, and 8 bases lay outside the gene matches. In germline, CDR1 is LNHDA, CDR2 SQIVND (reference sequence). The CDR3 coding sequence is TGTGCCAGTAGTCCCGGGAGGGGCGCAAACAATGAGCAGTTCTTC. This sequence encodes CASSPGRGANNEQFF.

The V call is TRBV6-2 or TRBV6-3, the J call TRBJ2-5; TRBD1 agrees at 9 bases. The V segment lost 10 bases and the J segment 7 bases; nucleotides outside the gene matches: 19. The germline V gene encodes CDR1 MNHEY and CDR2 SVGEGT. The CDR3 spans 16 residues. CDR3 amino acids: CATQAPDRGVPRTQYF. CDR3 coding DNA: TGTGCCACCCAGGCCCCGGACAGGGGTGTTCCGAGGACCCAGTACTTC.

Ten or more counts support this clonotype. This rearrangement joins TRBV19 to TRBJ2-1, with D possibly being TRBD1 or TRBD2 (6 bases each). Germline values: CDR1 LNHDA, CDR2 SQIVND (reference sequence). The CDR3 runs to 14 residues. V lost 3 bases to trimming and J lost 6 bases, with 12 bases between them. CDR3 bases: TGTGCCAGTAGTATGTCCGGAGGGGGCAATGAGCAGTTCTTC. The encoded protein is CASSMSGGGNEQFF. Full variable domain (rest looked up from reference TRBV19 and TRBJ2-1): DGGITQSPKYLFRKEGQNVTLSCEQNLNHDAMYWYRQDPGQGLRLIYYSQIVNDFQKGDIAEGYSVSREKKESFPLTVTSAQKNPTAFYLCASSMSGGGNEQFFGPGTRLTVL.

This clonotype was observed many times. V usage is TRBV3-1 and J usage is TRBJ1-1, with D unclear. The CDR3 spans 12 residues. With 1 base removed from V and 1 base from J, the gap between germline ends came to 1 base. The germline CDR1 and CDR2 sequences are LGHDT and YNNKEL (reference sequence). The CDR3 region has the DNA TGTGCCAGCAGCCAAGGGAACACTGAAGCTTTCTTT. Translated, it gives CASSQGNTEAFF.